Listed below are T cell receptor beta chains from one sample, sequenced in a study of T cell changes during pregnancy in multiple sclerosis. Here immunoSEQ multiplex PCR was the method, and the copy in TCRdb shows in-frame clones only, minus some. Of over 35,000 clones listed, around 90% are singletons. Sequenced here: peripheral blood, sampled before pregnancy. The receptors derive from a female donor with multiple sclerosis, enrolled in a pregnancy study. Each CDR3 is given without its conserved first and last residue.

>TRBJ2-7|TRBV6-6
ASTSRSRAPYEQY
>TRBJ1-6|TRBV6-1
ASVRDNSPLH
>TRBJ2-5|TRBV12-5
ASGRGFRTGGQETQY
>TRBJ2-7|TRBV5-1
ASSLGTGPY
>TRBJ2-7|TRBV11-2
ASSFGTSGHYEQY
>TRBJ2-2|TRBV27
ASSVAGVSTGELF
>TRBJ2-2|TRBV7-3
ASSGSGRTNTGELF
>TRBJ2-3|TRBV28
ASSSPSQGFADTQY
>TRBJ1-1|TRBV4-3
ASSQDPDGEHTEAF
>TRBJ2-7|TRBV27
ASRSGTSGLSYEQY
>TRBJ2-3|TRBV7-6
ASSLESLAGGPDTQY
>TRBJ2-2|TRBV7-3
ASRLAGGRVGELF
>TRBJ1-4|TRBV21-1
ASSNRATNEKLF
>TRBJ1-1|TRBV19
ASSVVMDTEAF
>TRBJ1-1|TRBV5-1
ASRVSVNTEAF
>TRBJ2-2|TRBV6-4
ASSDLSGELF
>TRBJ1-5|TRBV6-1
ASSGRRGTVNQPQH
>TRBJ2-1|TRBV28
ASSTAGFDEQF
>TRBJ2-7|TRBV28
ASSRTFTYEQY
>TRBJ2-3|TRBV7-3
ASSLRGGADTQY
>TRBJ2-7|TRBV28
ASSSGVEQY
>TRBJ2-5|TRBV30
AWSVRLAGQSGTQY
>TRBJ1-6|TRBV4-3
ASSQDLRNSPLH
>TRBJ2-7|TRBV10-3
ASGTDPRSYEQY
>TRBJ2-7|TRBV19
ASSATGGADYEQY
>TRBJ1-1|TRBV19
ASSEYRGLGTEAF
>TRBJ2-7|TRBV19
ASTPGTSGGTYEQY
>TRBJ2-2|TRBV19
ASSIDGTGGELF
>TRBJ1-1|TRBV7-9
ASTGLGTEAF